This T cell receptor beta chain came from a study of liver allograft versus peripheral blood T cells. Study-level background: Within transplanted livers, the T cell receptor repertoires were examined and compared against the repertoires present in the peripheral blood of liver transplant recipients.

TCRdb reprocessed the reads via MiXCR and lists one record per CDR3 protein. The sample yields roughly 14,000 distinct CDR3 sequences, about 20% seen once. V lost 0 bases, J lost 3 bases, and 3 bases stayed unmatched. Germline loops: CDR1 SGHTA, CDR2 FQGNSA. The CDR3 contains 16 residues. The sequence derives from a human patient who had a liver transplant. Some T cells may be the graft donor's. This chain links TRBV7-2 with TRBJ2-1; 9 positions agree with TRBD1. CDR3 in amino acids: CASSLAPGQGYNEQFF. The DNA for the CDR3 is TGTGCCAGCAGCTTAGCCCCGGGACAGGGCTACAATGAGCAGTTCTTC.